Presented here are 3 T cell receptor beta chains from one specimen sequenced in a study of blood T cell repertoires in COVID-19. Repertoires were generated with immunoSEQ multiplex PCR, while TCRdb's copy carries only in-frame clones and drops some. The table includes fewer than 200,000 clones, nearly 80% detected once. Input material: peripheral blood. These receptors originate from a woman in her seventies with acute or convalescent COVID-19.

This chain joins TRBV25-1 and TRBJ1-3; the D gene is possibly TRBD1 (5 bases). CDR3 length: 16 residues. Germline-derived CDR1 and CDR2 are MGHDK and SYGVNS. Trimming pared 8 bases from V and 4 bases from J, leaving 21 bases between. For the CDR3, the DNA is TGTGCCAGCGGAGAGAGTGGAGGGGTTTCGGGAAACACCATATATTTT. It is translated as CASGESGGVSGNTIYF.

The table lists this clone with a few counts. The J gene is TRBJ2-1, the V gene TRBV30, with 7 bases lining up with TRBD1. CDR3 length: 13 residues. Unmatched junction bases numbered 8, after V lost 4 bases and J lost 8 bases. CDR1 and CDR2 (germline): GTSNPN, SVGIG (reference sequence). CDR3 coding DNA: TGTGCCTGGACCTCAGGGGGTTTCGATGAGCAGTTCTTC. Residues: CAWTSGGFDEQFF.

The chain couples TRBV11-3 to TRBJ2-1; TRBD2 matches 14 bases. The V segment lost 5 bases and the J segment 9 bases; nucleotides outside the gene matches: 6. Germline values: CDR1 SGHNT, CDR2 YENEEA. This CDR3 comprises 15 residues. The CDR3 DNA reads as TGTGCCAGCAGCCGACGGACTAGCGGGAGGAGTGAGCAGTTCTTC. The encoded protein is CASSRRTSGRSEQFF.